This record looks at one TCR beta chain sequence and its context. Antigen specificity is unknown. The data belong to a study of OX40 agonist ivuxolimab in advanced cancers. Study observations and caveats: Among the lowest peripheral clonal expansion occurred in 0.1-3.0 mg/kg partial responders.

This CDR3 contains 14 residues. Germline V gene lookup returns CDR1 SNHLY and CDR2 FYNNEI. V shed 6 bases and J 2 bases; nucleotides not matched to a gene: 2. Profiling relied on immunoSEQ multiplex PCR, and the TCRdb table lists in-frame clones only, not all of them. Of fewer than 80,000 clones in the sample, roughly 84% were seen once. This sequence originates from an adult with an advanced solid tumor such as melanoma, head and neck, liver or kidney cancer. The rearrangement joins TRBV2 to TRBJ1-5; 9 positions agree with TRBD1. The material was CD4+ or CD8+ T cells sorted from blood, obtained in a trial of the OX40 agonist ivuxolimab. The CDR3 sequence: CASRTGGRNQPQHF. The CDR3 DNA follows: TGTGCCAGCAGGACAGGGGGGCGCAATCAGCCCCAGCATTTT.